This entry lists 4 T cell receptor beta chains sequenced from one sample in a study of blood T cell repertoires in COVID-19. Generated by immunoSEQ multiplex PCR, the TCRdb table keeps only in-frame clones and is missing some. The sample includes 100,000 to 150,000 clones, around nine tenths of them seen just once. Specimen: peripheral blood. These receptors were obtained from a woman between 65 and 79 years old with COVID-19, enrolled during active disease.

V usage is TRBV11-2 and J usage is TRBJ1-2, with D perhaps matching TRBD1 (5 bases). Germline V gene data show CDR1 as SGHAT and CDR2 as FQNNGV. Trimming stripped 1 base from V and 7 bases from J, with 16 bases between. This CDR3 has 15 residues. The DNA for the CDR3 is TGTGCCAGCAGCTTAGGGGGGAGCCCAGCGGGTGGCTACACCTTC. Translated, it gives CASSLGGSPAGGYTF.

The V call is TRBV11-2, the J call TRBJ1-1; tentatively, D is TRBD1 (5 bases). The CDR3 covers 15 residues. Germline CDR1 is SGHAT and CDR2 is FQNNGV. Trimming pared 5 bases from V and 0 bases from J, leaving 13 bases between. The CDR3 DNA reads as TGTGCCAGCAGCCCAAGACAGTACATGAACACTGAAGCTTTCTTT. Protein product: CASSPRQYMNTEAFF.

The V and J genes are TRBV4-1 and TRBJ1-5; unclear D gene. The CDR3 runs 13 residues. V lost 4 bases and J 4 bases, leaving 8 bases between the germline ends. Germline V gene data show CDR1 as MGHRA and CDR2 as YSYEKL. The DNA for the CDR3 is TGCGCCAGCAGCCCAGGTGGGAATCAGCCCCAGCATTTT. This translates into CASSPGGNQPQHF.

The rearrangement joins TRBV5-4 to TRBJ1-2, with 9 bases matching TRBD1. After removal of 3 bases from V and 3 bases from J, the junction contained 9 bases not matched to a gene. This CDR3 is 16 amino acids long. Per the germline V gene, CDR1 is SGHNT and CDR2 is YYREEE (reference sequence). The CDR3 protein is CASSSLRDREYYGYTF. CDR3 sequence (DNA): TGTGCCAGCAGCTCCTTAAGGGACAGGGAGTACTATGGCTACACCTTC.